This record looks at one TCR beta chain sequence and its context. Its recognized antigen is unknown. No base quality values were provided; no much bigger clone lies one nucleotide off. What this sample's time point label stands for: blood 4 weeks post-SBRT, at nephrectomy. The intended sense of this specimen's treatment or condition label: 15 Gy SBRT to primary tumor, nephrectomy 4 weeks later. The samples were drawn from a clinical trial, where primary renal cell carcinomas were treated with 15 Gy of stereotactic body radiation therapy and then removed by nephrectomy 4 weeks afterward. To follow tumor-enriched clonotypes, peripheral blood was collected serially from radiation-treated patients at baseline and again at 2 weeks and 4 weeks after SBRT. Every patient had renal cell carcinoma of clear cell pathology. The QIAamp DNA Blood Mini Kit (Qiagen) was used to prepare genomic DNA for TCR sequencing. Only samples passing all quality control checks were included in the analyses.

These data are taken from a study of radiation and T cells in renal cell carcinoma (dated by TCRdb to the early 2020s). Context from the whole study: A total of 50 to 55 samples underwent TCR beta sequencing, made up of approximately 26 tumors and roughly 27 peripheral blood samples. The final blood draw was performed at 4 weeks after radiation, at the same time as nephrectomy. Across all 50 or so samples, 4,016,671 unique CDR3 nucleotide sequences, encoding roughly 2,600,000 unique CDR3 amino acid sequences, were identified. Broader findings and caveats from the paper: Because pretreatment tumor biopsies were not available, the study could not determine whether clonotypes were already present within the tumor at baseline. Top tumor clonotypes rose in blood from baseline to 2 weeks post-radiation, then contracted by 4 weeks, suggesting transient expansion of tumor-resident clones. The single-armed trial design could not address effects of radiation dose or scheduling on the TCR repertoire. Tracking of blood repertoire dynamics stopped at about 4 weeks after treatment, with no follow-up past that point.

Compared with germline, V lacks 6 bases and J lacks 3 bases; bases without a gene match: 10. The germline V gene sets CDR1 to SNHLY and CDR2 to FYNNEI. The CDR3 goes from the cysteine to the phenylalanine over 16 residues. Only the CDR3 DNA is retained, 48 bases long and in frame from the first base. Following the manufacturer's recommendations, the immunoSEQ kit was used to generate TCR beta libraries from genomic DNA. Library preparation used a first multiplex PCR with proprietary primers, then a second PCR adding unique barcodes, with bead cleanups after each round. A kit-provided positive control reaction and a negative control reaction were included in every sample batch. The final libraries were assessed on an Agilent 4200 TapeStation D1000 ScreenTape, pooled by volume, and quantified by qPCR. Sequencing was performed on an Illumina NextSeq500 with a MidOutput 150-cycle cartridge, and 156 Read1 and 15 Index1 cycles were run with kit custom primers. The pooled library was loaded at 0.75 to 1 pM, and roughly 20% PhiX control was spiked in. Per the authors' processing: Vendor-processed data were analyzed in R, and a clonotype was defined as all T cells sharing the same CDR3 nucleotide sequence. For clone abundance analyses, frequencies were normalized to the 10,000 most abundant clones in each sample. Public T cell clones, which averaged fewer than five per sample, were excluded before analysis. Tumor-enriched and baseline blood-enriched clonotypes were defined by at least a 32-fold difference in abundance between compartments. A beta-binomial differential abundance model was used to identify clonotypes that expanded or contracted between blood time points. Similarity between tumor and blood repertoires was quantified using the Baroni-Urbani and Buser coefficient, and groups were compared with two-tailed Wilcoxon tests in R. TCRdb carries this immuneACCESS record with in-frame sequences only. Its versions omit some clonotypes, under half of them owing to an unresolved V gene in the studies checked, with the rest unexplained. V, J and clone size reflect that table, while D and trimming were determined from the DNA. The sample profile shows around 74,000 clones; approximately 87% of them were found once. The biggest ten clones account for about 2.5% of the sample.

The sequence derives from a woman in her fifties or sixties with renal cell carcinoma. Sample: blood, taken from a patient whose treatment included radiotherapy and nephrectomy. The rearranged chain carries TRBV2 and TRBJ2-3, with 9 bases aligning to TRBD1. For the CDR3, the sequence is CASSGSWTGATDTQYF. The DNA is TGTGCCAGCAGCGGCAGCTGGACAGGGGCTACAGATACGCAGTATTTT.